This T cell receptor (beta chain) was retrieved from a study of blood T cell repertoires in COVID-19. Looking at the study overall: Both acute and convalescent COVID-19 samples were obtained from the United States, Italy and Spain. The cDNA or gDNA used as material had been derived from T cells, B-cell-depleted T cells, or PBMCs.

TCRdb's copy holds only in-frame clones and misses some; the assay was immunoSEQ multiplex PCR. The sample consists of under 450,000 clones, 86% of them appearing once. This clone has only one observation. This CDR3 has 15 residues. Germline CDR1 and CDR2: SGHVS and FNYEAQ. The J segment lost 8 bases and the V segment lost 1 base, leaving 8 bases of the junction unmatched. This sequence was found in a woman aged 60 to 75 with COVID-19, enrolled during active disease. Input material: peripheral blood. The chain uses TRBV7-6 and TRBJ1-2, with 9 bases matching TRBD1. The CDR3 loop is CASSLEGTGRGGYTF. As DNA, the CDR3 is TGTGCCAGCAGCTTAGAAGGGACAGGGAGGGGAGGCTACACCTTC.